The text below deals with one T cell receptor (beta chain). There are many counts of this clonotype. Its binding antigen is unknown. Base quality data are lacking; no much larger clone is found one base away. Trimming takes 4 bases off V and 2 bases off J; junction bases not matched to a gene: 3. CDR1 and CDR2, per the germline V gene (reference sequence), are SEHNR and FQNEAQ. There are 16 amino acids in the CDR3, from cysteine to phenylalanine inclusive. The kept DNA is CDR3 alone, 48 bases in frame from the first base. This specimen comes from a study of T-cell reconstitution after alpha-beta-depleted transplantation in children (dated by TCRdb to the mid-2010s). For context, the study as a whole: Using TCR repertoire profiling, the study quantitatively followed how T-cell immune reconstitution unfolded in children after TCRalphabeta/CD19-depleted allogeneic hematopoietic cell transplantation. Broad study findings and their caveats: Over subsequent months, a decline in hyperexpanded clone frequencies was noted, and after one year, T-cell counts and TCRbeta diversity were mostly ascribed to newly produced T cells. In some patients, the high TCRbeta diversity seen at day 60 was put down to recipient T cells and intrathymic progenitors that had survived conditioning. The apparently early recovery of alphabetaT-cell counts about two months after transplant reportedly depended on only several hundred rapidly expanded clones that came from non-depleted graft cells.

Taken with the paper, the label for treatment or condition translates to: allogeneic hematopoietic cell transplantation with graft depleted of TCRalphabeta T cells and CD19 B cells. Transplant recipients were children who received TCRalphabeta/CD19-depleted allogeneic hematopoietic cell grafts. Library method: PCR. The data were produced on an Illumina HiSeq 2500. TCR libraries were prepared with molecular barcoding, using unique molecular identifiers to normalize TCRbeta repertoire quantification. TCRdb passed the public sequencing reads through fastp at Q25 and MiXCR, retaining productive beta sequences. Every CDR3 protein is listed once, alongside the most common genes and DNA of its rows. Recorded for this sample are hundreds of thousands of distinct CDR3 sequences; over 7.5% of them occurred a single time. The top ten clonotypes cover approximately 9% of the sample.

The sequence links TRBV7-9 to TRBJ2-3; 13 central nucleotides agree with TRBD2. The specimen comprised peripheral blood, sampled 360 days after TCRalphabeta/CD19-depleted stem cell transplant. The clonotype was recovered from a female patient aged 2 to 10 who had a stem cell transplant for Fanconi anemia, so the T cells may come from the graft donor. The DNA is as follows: TGTGCCAGCAGCTGGACTAGCGGGAGACCCACAGATACGCAGTATTTT. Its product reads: CASSWTSGRPTDTQYF.